The sequence of this TCR beta chain was determined in a study of blood T cell repertoires in COVID-19. Study in general: T cells, B-cell-depleted T cells, or PBMCs supplied cDNA or gDNA.

As processed by the authors: Reference gene primer amplification gave estimated nucleated cell counts. Repertoires were generated with immunoSEQ multiplex PCR, while TCRdb's copy carries only in-frame clones and drops some. Clone size and the V and J calls come from that table; the DNA yielded D and trimming. The sample gives over 90,000 clones, roughly 80% of which show up once; about 4.4% is in the top ten. V was trimmed by 2 bases and J by 8 bases, leaving 24 bases between them. The CDR3 is 18 residues long. CDR1 and CDR2 from the germline V gene are WNHNN and SYGVQD (reference sequence). V and J are TRBV10-1 and TRBJ2-2, with D possibly TRBD2 on 6 matching bases. Sample: peripheral blood. This TCR was recovered from a man in his 60s with acute or convalescent COVID-19. DNA of the CDR3: TGCGCCAGCAGTGAGCCGGGACGGAACTTTGCGGGAAAGGGGGAGCTGTTTTTT. This codes for CASSEPGRNFAGKGELFF.